This TCR beta chain was captured in a study of blood T cell repertoires in COVID-19. Sequenced by immunoSEQ multiplex PCR; TCRdb stores in-frame clones only, minus some. The sample lists about 330,000 clones; 85% were seen once. The table lists this clone with a few counts. This CDR3 is 13 amino acids long. V was trimmed by 0 bases and J by 4 bases, leaving 4 bases between them. Per the germline V gene, CDR1 is GTSNPN and CDR2 is SVGIG (reference sequence). The rearrangement joins TRBV30 to TRBJ2-6; D not certain. This receptor was taken from a human donor in a cohort sampled during active COVID-19. Sequencing input: peripheral blood. The CDR3 loop is CAWSVAGANVLTF. The CDR3 DNA reads TGTGCCTGGAGTGTAGCCGGGGCCAACGTCCTGACTTTC. The full variable domain, its missing parts supplied by reference TRBV30 and TRBJ2-6, is SQTIHQWPATLVQPVGSPLSLECTVEGTSNPNLYWYRQAAGRGLQLLFYSVGIGQISSEVPQNLSASRPQDRQFILSSKKLLLSDSGFYLCAWSVAGANVLTFGAGSRLTVL.